The entry below describes one T cell receptor (beta chain). Produced via immunoSEQ multiplex PCR; TCRdb's table is partial and in-frame only. The sample yields some 120,000 clones, around 89% seen once. This sample is drawn from a study of blood T cell repertoires in COVID-19. The specimen was peripheral blood. This sequence was found in a man between 50 and 59 years old with acute or convalescent COVID-19.

The CDR3 bases are TGCGCCAGCAGCTCCCAGGGGGCCGGAAACACCATATATTTT. It encodes CASSSQGAGNTIYF. V gene TRBV5-1 combines with J gene TRBJ1-3, with 8 bases aligning to TRBD1. From germline, CDR1 is SGHRS and CDR2 YFSETQ. The CDR3 loop spans 14 amino acids. V dropped 3 bases and J dropped 4; count of bases not matched to a gene: 3.